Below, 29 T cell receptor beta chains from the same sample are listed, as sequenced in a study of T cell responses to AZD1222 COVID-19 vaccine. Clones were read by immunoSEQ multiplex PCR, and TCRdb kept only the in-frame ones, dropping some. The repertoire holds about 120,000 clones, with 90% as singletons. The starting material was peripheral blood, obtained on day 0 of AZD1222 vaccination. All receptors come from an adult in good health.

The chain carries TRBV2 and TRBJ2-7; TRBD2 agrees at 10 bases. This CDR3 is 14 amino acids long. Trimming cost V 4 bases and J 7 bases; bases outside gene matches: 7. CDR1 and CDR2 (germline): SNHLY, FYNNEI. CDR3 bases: TGTGCCAGCAGTGTAGAGGGACTAGCGAAGGAGCAGTACTTC. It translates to CASSVEGLAKEQYF.

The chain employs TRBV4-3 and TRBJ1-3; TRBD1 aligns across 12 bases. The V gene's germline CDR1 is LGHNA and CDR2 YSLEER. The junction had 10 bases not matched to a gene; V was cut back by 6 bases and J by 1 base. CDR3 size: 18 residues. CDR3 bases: TGCGCCAGCAGTCAATACTCGGGACAGGGGGCATCTGGAAACACCATATATTTT. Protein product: CASSQYSGQGASGNTIYF.

The CDR3: CASSEWGQTQETQYF. The CDR3 DNA sequence: TGTGCCAGCAGTGAATGGGGACAGACTCAAGAGACCCAGTACTTC. The J gene is TRBJ2-5, the V gene TRBV6-1; 7 bases map to TRBD1. The CDR3 has 15 residues. CDR1 is MNHNS, CDR2 SASEGT, per germline. J gave up 2 bases and V 2 bases, and 5 bases lay outside the gene matches.

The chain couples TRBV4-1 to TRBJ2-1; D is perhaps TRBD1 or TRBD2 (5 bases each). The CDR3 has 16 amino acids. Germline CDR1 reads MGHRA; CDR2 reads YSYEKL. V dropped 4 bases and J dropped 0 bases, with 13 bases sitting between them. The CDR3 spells CASSLGRLSSYNEQFF. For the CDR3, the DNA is TGCGCCAGCAGCCTGGGACGGCTTAGCTCCTACAATGAGCAGTTCTTC.

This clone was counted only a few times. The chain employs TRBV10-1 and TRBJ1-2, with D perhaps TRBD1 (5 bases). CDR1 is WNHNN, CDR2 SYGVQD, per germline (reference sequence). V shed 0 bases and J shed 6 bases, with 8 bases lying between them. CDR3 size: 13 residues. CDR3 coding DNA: TGCGCCAGCAGTGAGTCGAGGGGTCATGGCTACACCTTC. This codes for CASSESRGHGYTF.

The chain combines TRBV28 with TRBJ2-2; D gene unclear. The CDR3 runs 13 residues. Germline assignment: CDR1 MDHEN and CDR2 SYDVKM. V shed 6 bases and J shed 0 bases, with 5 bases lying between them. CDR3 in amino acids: CASRPTNTGELFF. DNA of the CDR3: TGTGCCAGCAGGCCTACGAACACCGGGGAGCTGTTTTTT.

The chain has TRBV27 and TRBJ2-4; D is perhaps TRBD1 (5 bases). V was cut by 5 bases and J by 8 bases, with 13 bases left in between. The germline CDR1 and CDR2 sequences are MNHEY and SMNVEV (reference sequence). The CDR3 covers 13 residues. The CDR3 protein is CASSPQGRDIQYF. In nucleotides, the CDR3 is TGTGCCAGCAGTCCTCAGGGTAGGGACATTCAGTACTTC.

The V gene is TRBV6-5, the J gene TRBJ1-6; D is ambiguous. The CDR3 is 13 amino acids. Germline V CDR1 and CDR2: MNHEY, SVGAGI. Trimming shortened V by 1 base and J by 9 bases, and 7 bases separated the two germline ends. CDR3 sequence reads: CASSYLSGSPLHF. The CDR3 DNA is TGTGCCAGCAGTTACTTATCTGGTTCACCCCTCCACTTT.

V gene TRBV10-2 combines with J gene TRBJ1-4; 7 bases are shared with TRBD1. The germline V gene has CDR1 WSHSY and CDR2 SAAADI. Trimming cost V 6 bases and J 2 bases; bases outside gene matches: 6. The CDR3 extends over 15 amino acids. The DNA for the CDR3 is TGCGCCAGCAGCGACACCAGGGGGACTAATGAAAAACTGTTTTTT. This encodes CASSDTRGTNEKLFF.

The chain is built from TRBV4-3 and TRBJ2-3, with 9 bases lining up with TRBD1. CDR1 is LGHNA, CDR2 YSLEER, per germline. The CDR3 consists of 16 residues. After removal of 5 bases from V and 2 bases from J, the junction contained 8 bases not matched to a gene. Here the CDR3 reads CASSKRDRVTTDTQYF. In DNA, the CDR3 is TGCGCCAGCAGCAAACGGGACAGGGTAACCACAGATACGCAGTATTTT.

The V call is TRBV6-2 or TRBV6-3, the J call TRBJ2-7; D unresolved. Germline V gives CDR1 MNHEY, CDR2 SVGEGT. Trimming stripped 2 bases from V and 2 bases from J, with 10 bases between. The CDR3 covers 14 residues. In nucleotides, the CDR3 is TGTGCCAGCAGTTACCCGACGGATCCCTACGAGCAGTACTTC. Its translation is CASSYPTDPYEQYF.

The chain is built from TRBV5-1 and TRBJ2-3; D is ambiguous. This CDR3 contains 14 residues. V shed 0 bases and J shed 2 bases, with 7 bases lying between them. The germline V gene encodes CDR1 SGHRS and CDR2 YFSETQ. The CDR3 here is CASSLVAPTDTQYF. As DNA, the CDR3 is TGCGCCAGCAGCTTGGTAGCTCCCACAGATACGCAGTATTTT.

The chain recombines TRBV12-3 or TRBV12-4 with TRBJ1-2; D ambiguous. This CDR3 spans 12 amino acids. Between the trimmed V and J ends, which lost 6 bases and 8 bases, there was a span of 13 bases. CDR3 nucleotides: TGTGCCAGCAGCCGGCCCATGGGGGGCTACACCTTC. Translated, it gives CASSRPMGGYTF.

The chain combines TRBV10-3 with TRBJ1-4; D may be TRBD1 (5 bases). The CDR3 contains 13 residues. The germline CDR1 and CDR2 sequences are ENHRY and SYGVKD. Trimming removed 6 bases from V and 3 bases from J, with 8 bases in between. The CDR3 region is CAISRDPNEKLFF. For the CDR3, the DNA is TGTGCCATCAGCCGGGACCCTAATGAAAAACTGTTTTTT.

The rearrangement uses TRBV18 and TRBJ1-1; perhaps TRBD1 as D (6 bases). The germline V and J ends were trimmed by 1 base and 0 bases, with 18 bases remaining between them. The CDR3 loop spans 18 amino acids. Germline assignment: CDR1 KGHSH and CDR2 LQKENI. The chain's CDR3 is CASSPLDSAGIMNTEAFF. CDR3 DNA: TGTGCCAGCTCACCACTGGACAGCGCGGGGATTATGAACACTGAAGCTTTCTTT.

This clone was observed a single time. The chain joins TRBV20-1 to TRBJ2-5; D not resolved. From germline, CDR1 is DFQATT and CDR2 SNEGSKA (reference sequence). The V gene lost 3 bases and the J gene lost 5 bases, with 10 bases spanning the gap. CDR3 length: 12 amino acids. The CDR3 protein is CSASAGRETQYF. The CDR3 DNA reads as TGCAGTGCTAGTGCCGGTCGGGAGACCCAGTACTTC.

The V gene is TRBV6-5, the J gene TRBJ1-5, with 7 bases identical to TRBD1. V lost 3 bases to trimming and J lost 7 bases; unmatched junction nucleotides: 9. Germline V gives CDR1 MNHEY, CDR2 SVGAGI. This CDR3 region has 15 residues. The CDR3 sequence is CASSYSRQGGQPQHF. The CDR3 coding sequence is TGTGCCAGCAGTTATTCCCGACAGGGAGGCCAGCCCCAGCATTTT.

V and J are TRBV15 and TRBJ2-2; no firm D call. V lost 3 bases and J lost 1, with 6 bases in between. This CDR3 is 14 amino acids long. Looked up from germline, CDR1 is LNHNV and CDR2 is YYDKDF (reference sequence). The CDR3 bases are TGTGCCACCAGCAGGACTGAGAACACCGGGGAGCTGTTTTTT. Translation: CATSRTENTGELFF.

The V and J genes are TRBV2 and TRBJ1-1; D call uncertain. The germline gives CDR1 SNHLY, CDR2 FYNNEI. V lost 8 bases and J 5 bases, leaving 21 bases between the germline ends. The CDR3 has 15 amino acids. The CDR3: CASCRSARLITEAFF. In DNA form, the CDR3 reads TGTGCCAGCTGTCGGAGCGCTCGGTTGATTACTGAAGCTTTCTTT.

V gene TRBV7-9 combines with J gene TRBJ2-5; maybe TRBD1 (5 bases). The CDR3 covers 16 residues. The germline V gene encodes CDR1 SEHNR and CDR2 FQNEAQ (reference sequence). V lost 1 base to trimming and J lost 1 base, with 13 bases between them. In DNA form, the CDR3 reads TGTGCCAGCAGCTTAGGTGGGGCAGGACGCCAAGAGACCCAGTACTTC. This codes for CASSLGGAGRQETQYF.

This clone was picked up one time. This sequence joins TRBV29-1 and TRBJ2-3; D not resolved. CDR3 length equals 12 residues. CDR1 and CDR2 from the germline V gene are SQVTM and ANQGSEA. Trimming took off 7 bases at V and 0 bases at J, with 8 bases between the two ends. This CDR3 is CSATESTDTQYF. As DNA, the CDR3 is TGCAGCGCCACCGAGAGCACAGATACGCAGTATTTT.

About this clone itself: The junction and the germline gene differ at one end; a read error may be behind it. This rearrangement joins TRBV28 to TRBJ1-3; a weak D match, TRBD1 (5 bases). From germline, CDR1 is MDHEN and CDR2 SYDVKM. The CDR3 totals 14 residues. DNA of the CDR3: TGTGCCAGCCGTTTGAGGGGCTCTGGAAACACCATATATTTT. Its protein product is CASRLRGSGNTIYF. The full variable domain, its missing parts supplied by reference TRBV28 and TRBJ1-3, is DVKVTQSSRYLVKRTGEKVFLECVQDMDHENMFWYRQDPGLGLRLIYFSYDVKMKEKGDIPEGYSVSREKKERFSLILESASTNQTSMYLCASRLRGSGNTIYFGEGSWLTVV.

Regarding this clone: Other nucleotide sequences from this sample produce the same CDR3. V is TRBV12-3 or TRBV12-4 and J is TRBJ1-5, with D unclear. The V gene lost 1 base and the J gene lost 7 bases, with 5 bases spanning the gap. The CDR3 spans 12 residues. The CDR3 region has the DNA TGTGCCAGCAGTTTAGGAGGGCAGCCCCAGCATTTT. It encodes CASSLGGQPQHF.

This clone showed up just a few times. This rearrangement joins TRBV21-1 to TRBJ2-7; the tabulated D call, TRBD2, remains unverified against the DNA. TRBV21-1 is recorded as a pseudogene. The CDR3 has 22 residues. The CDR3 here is CASSKVGSGRSLFSSSSYEQYF. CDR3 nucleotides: TGTGCCAGCAGCAAAGTAGGTAGCGGGAGGTCTCTATTTTCATCCTCCTCCTACGAGCAGTACTTC.

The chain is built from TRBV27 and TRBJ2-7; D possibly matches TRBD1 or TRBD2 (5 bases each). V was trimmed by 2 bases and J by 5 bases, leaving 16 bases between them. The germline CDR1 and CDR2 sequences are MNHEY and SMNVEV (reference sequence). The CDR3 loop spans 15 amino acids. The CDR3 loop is CASSLSVGAGDEQYF. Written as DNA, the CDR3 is TGTGCCAGCAGTTTAAGTGTCGGGGCCGGAGACGAGCAGTACTTC.

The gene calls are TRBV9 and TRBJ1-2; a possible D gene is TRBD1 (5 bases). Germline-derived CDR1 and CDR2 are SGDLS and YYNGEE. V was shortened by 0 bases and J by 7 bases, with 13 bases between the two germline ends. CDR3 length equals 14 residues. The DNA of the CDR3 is TGTGCCAGCAGCGTAGAGGTGGGACCCGGTGGCTACACCTTC. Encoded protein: CASSVEVGPGGYTF. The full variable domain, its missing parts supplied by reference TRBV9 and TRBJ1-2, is DSGVTQTPKHLITATGQRVTLRCSPRSGDLSVYWYQQSLDQGLQFLIQYYNGEERAKGNILERFSAQQFPDLHSELNLSSLELGDSALYFCASSVEVGPGGYTFGSGTRLTVV.

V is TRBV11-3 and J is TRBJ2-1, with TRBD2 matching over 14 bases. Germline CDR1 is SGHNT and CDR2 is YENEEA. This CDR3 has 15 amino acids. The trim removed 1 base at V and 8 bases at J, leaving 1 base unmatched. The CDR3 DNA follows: TGTGCCAGCAGCTTAGGACTAGCGGGAGGGGATGAGCAGTTCTTC. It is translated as CASSLGLAGGDEQFF.

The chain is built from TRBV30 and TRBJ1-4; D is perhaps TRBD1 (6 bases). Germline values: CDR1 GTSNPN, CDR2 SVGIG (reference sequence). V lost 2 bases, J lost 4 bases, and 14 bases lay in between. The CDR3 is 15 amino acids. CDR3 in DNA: TGTGCCTGGAGTAGGGGGGGGGCCCGTAATGAAAAACTGTTTTTT. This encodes CAWSRGGARNEKLFF.

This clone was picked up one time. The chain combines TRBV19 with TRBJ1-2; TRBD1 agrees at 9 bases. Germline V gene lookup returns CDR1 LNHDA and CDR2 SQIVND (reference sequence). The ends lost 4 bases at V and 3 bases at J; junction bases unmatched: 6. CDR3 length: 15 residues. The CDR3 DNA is TGTGCCAGTAGTAGCCCCGGACAGGGGTACTATGGCTACACCTTC. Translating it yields CASSSPGQGYYGYTF.